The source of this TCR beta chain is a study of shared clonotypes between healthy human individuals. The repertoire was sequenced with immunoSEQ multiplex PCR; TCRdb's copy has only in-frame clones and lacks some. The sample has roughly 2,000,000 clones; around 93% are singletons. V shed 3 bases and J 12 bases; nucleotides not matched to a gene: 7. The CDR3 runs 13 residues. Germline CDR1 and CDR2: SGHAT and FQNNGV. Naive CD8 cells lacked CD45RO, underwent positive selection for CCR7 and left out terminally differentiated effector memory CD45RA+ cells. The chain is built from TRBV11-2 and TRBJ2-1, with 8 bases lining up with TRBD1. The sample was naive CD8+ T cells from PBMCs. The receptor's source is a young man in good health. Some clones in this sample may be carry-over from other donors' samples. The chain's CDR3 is CASSFGTGFAQFF. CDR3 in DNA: TGTGCCAGCAGCTTCGGGACAGGTTTTGCGCAGTTCTTC. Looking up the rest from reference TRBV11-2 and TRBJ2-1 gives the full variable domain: EAGVAQSPRYKIIEKRQSVAFWCNPISGHATLYWYQQILGQGPKLLIQFQNNGVVDDSQLPKDRFSAERLKGVDSTLKIQPAKLEDSAVYLCASSFGTGFAQFFGPGTRLTVL.